The present TCR beta chain was sequenced within a study of CD8 T cells in Susac syndrome. Trimming cost V 3 bases and J 2 bases; bases outside gene matches: 17. Germline lookup yields CDR1 LGHNA and CDR2 YNFKEQ. The CDR3 runs to 19 residues. Sequencing targeted TCR beta in T cells from blood (CD8+ and CD4+). Roughly 0.45 to 1 ug RNA was reverse transcribed with random hexamers. With immunoSEQ multiplex PCR, TCR beta CDR3 was amplified across 54 Vbeta and 13 Jbeta. TCRdb used MiXCR to reprocess the immunoSEQ multiplex PCR reads, holding one entry per CDR3 protein. The sample has 120,000 to 150,000 distinct CDR3 sequences; approximately 93% are singletons.

The clonotype comes from a human donor in good health. Sequencing was done on a sample of CD4+ T cells from PBMCs. The chain carries TRBV4-2 and TRBJ2-5; 8 positions agree with TRBD2. For the CDR3, the DNA is TGTGCCAGCAGCCATAGTACCTCGGGGGCTAGCGGGCGTCAAGAGACCCAGTACTTC. Encoded protein: CASSHSTSGASGRQETQYF.